This entry lists 15 T cell receptor beta chains sequenced from one sample in a study of glioma-infiltrating T cells after dendritic cell vaccination. Clones were sequenced by immunoSEQ multiplex PCR, and TCRdb holds only the in-frame ones, with some missing. The table records some 4,000 clones, approximately 93% of them present only once. The specimen comprised blood, sampled before dendritic cell vaccination. These TCRs come from a human donor with glioblastoma.

The chain carries TRBV9 and TRBJ1-2; 9 nucleotides agree with TRBD1. The germline V gene encodes CDR1 SGDLS and CDR2 YYNGEE. With 3 bases clipped from V and 8 bases from J, the junction kept 14 bases outside the gene matches. The CDR3 consists of 16 residues. The DNA for the CDR3 is TGTGCCAGCAGCGAGAGGGAACCCGGGACAGGGAGCGGCTACACCTTC. This encodes CASSEREPGTGSGYTF. Full variable domain (rest looked up from reference TRBV9 and TRBJ1-2): DSGVTQTPKHLITATGQRVTLRCSPRSGDLSVYWYQQSLDQGLQFLIQYYNGEERAKGNILERFSAQQFPDLHSELNLSSLELGDSALYFCASSEREPGTGSGYTFGSGTRLTVV.

J is TRBJ1-3 and V is TRBV6-4; 11 positions agree with TRBD1. The CDR3 is made up of 18 amino acids. In germline, CDR1 is MRHNA, CDR2 SNTAGT. The V and J ends lost 5 bases and 3 bases, in that order; junction bases with no gene match: 12. This chain's CDR3 is CASSPKMRTGGFGNTIYF. The CDR3 DNA sequence: TGTGCCAGCAGTCCCAAAATGCGGACAGGGGGCTTTGGAAACACCATATATTTT.

The V gene is TRBV5-4, the J gene TRBJ2-5; 7 positions match TRBD2. Trimming cost V 1 base and J 3 bases; bases outside gene matches: 6. The CDR3 loop spans 15 amino acids. Germline lookup yields CDR1 SGHNT and CDR2 YYREEE (reference sequence). The CDR3, as DNA: TGTGCCAGCAGCTTGTCAGGTCTAGCGGAAGAGACCCAGTACTTC. It encodes CASSLSGLAEETQYF.

The chain combines TRBV27 with TRBJ2-7, with 9 bases fitting TRBD1. The germline V gene encodes CDR1 MNHEY and CDR2 SMNVEV (reference sequence). V dropped 0 bases and J dropped 5; count of bases not matched to a gene: 8. The CDR3 sequence is 16 residues long. CDR3 region: CASSLSVGTGFDEQYF. In DNA form, the CDR3 reads TGTGCCAGCAGTTTATCCGTCGGGACAGGGTTCGACGAGCAGTACTTC.

The chain has TRBV28 and TRBJ1-5; D is uncertain. Germline CDR1 MDHEN, CDR2 SYDVKM. CDR3 size: 17 residues. Between the trimmed V and J ends, which lost 3 bases and 1 base, there was a span of 16 bases. The CDR3 loop reads CASSLSPRISSNQPQHF. The CDR3 nucleotides are TGTGCCAGCAGTTTGTCTCCGCGCATAAGCAGCAATCAGCCCCAGCATTTT.

The chain employs TRBV7-2 and TRBJ1-5; D ambiguous. The CDR3 sequence is 14 residues long. V dropped 1 base and J dropped 0 bases, with 4 bases sitting between them. CDR1 SGHTA and CDR2 FQGNSA come from the germline V gene. CDR3 DNA sequence: TGTGCCAGCAGCTTAGAGCGTAGCAATCAGCCCCAGCATTTT. Its translation is CASSLERSNQPQHF.

This chain joins TRBV5-1 and TRBJ2-5, with 8 bases that match TRBD1. CDR3 length equals 14 residues. Per the germline V gene, CDR1 is SGHRS and CDR2 is YFSETQ. With 3 bases clipped from V and 5 bases from J, the junction kept 6 bases outside the gene matches. CDR3 DNA sequence: TGCGCCAGCAGCTCAGGGGGCAAAGAGGAGACCCAGTACTTC. Residues: CASSSGGKEETQYF.

J is TRBJ2-2 and V is TRBV30; possible D gene TRBD2, 5 bases. The ends were cut back, 0 bases at V and 9 bases at J, with 14 bases in the middle. The CDR3 extends over 14 amino acids. Germline V gene sequence: CDR1 GTSNPN, CDR2 SVGIG (reference sequence). The chain's CDR3 is CAWSVLSRGWELFF. Here the CDR3 DNA reads TGTGCCTGGAGTGTACTCAGCCGGGGTTGGGAGCTGTTTTTT.

The chain combines TRBV7-9 with TRBJ2-6; TRBD1 aligns across 8 bases. With 5 bases clipped from V and 4 bases from J, the junction kept 16 bases outside the gene matches. The CDR3 runs to 19 residues. Germline CDR1 is SEHNR and CDR2 is FQNEAQ (reference sequence). The CDR3 protein is CASSRTEDRARSGANVLTF. In DNA form, the CDR3 reads TGTGCCAGCAGCCGTACCGAGGACAGGGCCCGGTCCGGGGCCAACGTCCTGACTTTC.

The chain joins TRBV6-6 to TRBJ1-1; perhaps TRBD1 as D (6 bases). V shed 8 bases and J shed 0 bases, with 13 bases lying between them. This CDR3 spans 14 amino acids. Germline-derived CDR1 and CDR2 are MNHNY and SVGAGI (reference sequence). CDR3 DNA sequence: TGTGCCAGCCACGACAGGCGAATGAACACTGAAGCTTTCTTT. Translating gives CASHDRRMNTEAFF.

The chain uses TRBV18 and TRBJ1-4, with D tentatively TRBD1 (6 bases). The CDR3 consists of 16 residues. Per germline, CDR1 KGHSH and CDR2 LQKENI. The ends were cut back, 4 bases at V and 7 bases at J, with 19 bases in the middle. CDR3 coding DNA: TGTGCCAGCTCACGACTTCTCGGGGGGGCAGGTGAAAAACTGTTTTTT. It encodes CASSRLLGGAGEKLFF.

The rearrangement uses TRBV7-3 and TRBJ2-1; no definite D call. Germline CDR1 is SGHTA and CDR2 is FQGTGA. With 2 bases removed from V and 0 bases from J, the gap between germline ends came to 8 bases. This CDR3 spans 15 amino acids. In DNA form, the CDR3 reads TGTGCCAGCAGCTTATCAGAAAGCTCCTACAATGAGCAGTTCTTC. Its translation: CASSLSESSYNEQFF.

This chain connects TRBV6-1 to TRBJ2-7; possible D gene TRBD2, 5 bases. The CDR3 is 12 residues long. CDR1 is MNHNS, CDR2 SASEGT, per germline. V lost 4 bases and J 3 bases, leaving 7 bases between the germline ends. The CDR3 DNA is TGTGCCAGCAGTGTTGGAGGCTACGAGCAGTACTTC. Amino acid sequence: CASSVGGYEQYF.

This chain connects TRBV27 to TRBJ2-7; weak D call: TRBD2 (5 bases). The V end was cut by 6 bases, the J end by 1 base, with 13 bases between. CDR3 length: 14 residues. CDR1 MNHEY and CDR2 SMNVEV come from the germline V gene (reference sequence). CDR3 sequence: CASSVAGRSYEQYF. CDR3 nucleotides: TGTGCCAGCAGCGTGGCTGGGAGATCCTACGAGCAGTACTTC.

J is TRBJ1-4 and V is TRBV29-1, with 10 positions matching TRBD1. CDR1 is SQVTM and CDR2 is ANQGSEA in the germline V gene. V lost 6 bases to trimming and J lost 7 bases; unmatched junction nucleotides: 5. The CDR3 consists of 13 residues. CDR3 amino acids: CSVRQGAVEKLFF. The DNA for the CDR3 is TGCAGCGTACGACAGGGGGCGGTTGAAAAACTGTTTTTT. Using reference TRBV29-1 and TRBJ1-4 for the parts outside the CDR3, the full variable domain is SAVISQKPSRDICQRGTSLTIQCQVDSQVTMMFWYRQQPGQSLTLIATANQGSEATYESGFVIDKFPISRPNLTFSTLTVSNMSPEDSSIYLCSVRQGAVEKLFFGSGTQLSVL.